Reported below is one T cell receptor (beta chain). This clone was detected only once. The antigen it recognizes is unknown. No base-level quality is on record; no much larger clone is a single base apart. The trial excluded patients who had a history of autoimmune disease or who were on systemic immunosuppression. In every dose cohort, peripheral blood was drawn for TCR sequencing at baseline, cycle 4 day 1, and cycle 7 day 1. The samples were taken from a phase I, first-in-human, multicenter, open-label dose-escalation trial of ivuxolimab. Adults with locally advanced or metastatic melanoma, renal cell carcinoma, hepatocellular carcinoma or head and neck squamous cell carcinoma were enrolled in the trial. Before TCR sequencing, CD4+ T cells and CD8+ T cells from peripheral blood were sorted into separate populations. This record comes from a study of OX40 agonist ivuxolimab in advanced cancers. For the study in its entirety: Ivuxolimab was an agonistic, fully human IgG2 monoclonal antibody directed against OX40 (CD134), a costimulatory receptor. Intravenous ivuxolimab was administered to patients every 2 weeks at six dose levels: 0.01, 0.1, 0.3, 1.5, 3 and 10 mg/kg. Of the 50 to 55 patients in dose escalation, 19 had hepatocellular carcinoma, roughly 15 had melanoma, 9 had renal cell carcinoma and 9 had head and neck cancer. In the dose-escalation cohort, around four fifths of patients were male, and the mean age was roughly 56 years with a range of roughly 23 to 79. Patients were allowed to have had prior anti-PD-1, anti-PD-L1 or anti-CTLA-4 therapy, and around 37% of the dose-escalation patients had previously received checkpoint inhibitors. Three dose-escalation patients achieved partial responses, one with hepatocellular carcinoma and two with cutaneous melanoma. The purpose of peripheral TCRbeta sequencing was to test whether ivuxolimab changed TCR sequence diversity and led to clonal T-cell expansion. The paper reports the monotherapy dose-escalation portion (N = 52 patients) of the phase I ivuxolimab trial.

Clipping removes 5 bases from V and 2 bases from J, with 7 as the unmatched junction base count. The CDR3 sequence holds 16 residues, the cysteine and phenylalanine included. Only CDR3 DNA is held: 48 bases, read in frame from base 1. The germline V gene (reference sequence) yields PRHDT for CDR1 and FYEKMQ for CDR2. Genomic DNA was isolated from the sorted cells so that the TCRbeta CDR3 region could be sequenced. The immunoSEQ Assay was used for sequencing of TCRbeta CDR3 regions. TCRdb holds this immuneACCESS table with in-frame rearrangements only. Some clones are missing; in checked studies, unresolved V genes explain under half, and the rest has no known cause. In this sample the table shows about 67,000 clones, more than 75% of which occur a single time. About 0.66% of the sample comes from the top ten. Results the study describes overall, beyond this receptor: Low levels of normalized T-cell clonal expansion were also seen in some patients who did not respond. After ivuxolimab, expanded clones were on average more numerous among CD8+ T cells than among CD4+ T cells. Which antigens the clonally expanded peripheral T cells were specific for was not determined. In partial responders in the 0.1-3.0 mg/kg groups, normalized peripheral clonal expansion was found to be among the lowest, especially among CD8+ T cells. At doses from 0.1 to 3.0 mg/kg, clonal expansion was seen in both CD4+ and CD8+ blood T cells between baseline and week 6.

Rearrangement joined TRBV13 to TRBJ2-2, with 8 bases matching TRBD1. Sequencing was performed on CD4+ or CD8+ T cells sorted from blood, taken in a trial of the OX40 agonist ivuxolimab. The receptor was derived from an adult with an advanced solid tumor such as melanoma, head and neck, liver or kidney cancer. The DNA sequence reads TGTGCCAGCAGCCTACCGACAGGGGCCAACACCGGGGAGCTGTTTTTT. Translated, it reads CASSLPTGANTGELFF.